This paragraph covers one T cell receptor (beta chain) sequence. CDR3 length: 15 residues. From germline, CDR1 is SQVTM and CDR2 ANQGSEA. The source of the sample is a study of blood T cell repertoires in COVID-19. Study at large: The study drew acute and convalescent COVID-19 samples from the United States, Italy and Spain. In each case, the material was cDNA or gDNA derived from T cells, B-cell-depleted T cells, or PBMCs.

TCRdb's copy holds only in-frame clones and misses some; the assay was immunoSEQ multiplex PCR. Among around 330,000 clones listed, 88% were seen once. Material for sequencing was peripheral blood. The rearrangement uses TRBV29-1 and TRBJ1-2; 7 bases line up with TRBD1. The sequence came from a woman aged 50 to 60 with active or convalescent COVID-19. CDR3 nucleotide sequence: TGCAGAGTTCTTGAGACAGGGACTTCTGGCTATGGCTACACCTTC. It encodes CRVLETGTSGYGYTF.